The clone carrying this TCR beta chain was detected a few times. Its matching antigen is unknown. These data are taken from a study of identical twins. TCRdb independently ran MiXCR on the 5' RACE reads; one entry per CDR3 protein. Among a few hundred thousand distinct CDR3 sequences listed, roughly 9.9% were seen once. Germline assignment: CDR1 SGDLS and CDR2 YYNGEE. The CDR3 loop spans 15 amino acids. The germline V and J ends were trimmed by 0 bases and 5 bases, with 14 bases remaining between them. Whole-study results and caveats: Modelling approaches yielded underestimates of out-of-frame TCR alpha sharing between monozygotic twins. Among out-of-frame alpha sequences shared by twins, low generation probability occurred in excess. Fewer insertions marked abundant cord blood beta clonotypes; young adult naive trended weakly, memory not at all.

These data were also filed under a second study, of yellow fever vaccine responses in identical twins.

What was sequenced was PBMCs. This TCR was recovered from a woman aged 18-29 years in good health. This chain links TRBV9 with TRBJ2-5; D is tentatively TRBD1 or TRBD2 (7 bases each). As DNA, the CDR3 is TGTGCCAGCAGCGTAGAGACAGGGAGGGGGGAGACCCAGTACTTC. Translating gives CASSVETGRGETQYF.